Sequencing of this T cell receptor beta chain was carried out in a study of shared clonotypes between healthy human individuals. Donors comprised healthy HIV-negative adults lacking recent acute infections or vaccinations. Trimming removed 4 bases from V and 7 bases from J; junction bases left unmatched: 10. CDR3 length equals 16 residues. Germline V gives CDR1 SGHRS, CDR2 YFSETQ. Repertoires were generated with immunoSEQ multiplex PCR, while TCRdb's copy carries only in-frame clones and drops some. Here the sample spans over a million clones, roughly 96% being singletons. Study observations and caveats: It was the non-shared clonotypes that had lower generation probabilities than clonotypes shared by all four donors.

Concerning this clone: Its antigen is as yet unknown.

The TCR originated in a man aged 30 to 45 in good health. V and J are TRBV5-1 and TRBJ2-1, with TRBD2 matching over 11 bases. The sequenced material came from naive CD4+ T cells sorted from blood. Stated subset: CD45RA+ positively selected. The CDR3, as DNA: TGCGCCAGCAGCCGGGGGGTAGCGGGAGGGCCAAATGAGCAGTTCTTC. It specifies CASSRGVAGGPNEQFF.